The source of this T cell receptor beta chain is a study of beta chain features in type 1 diabetes. Across the whole study: Healthy donors resembled patients in age, gender and cell yields. The study's findings and limits: Moderately but significantly shorter TCRB CDR3s were found in Type 1 diabetes patients in all four CD4+ subsets. Naive, central memory and Treg TCRB repertoires appeared more alike in patients than in healthy donors.

As regards this clone: Antigen: not known.

The isolated RNA, all of it, was reverse transcribed, so expressed TCRB transcripts were what got sequenced. TCRdb's table, derived via immunoSEQ multiplex PCR, lists solely in-frame clones and lacks some. The sample consists of 350,000 to 400,000 clones, approximately 16% of them appearing once. Sequencing was done on a sample of naive CD4+ T cells from blood. This sequence was found in a woman between 18 and 29 years old in good health.

In DNA form, the CDR3 reads TGTGCCAGCAGCCGGGAGATAACGCCCCCCTACGAGCAGTACTTC. Translation gives CASSREITPPYEQYF. The rearrangement joins TRBV7-8 to TRBJ2-7; tentatively, D is TRBD2 (6 bases). The ends were cut back, 5 bases at V and 2 bases at J, with 16 bases in the middle. The CDR3 contains 15 residues. CDR1 and CDR2 from the germline V gene are SGHVS and FQNEAQ.